This T cell receptor (beta chain) was identified during a study of the immune and genomic landscape of osteosarcoma (dated by TCRdb to about 2020). Regarding the research as a whole: A total of under 50 pediatric and adult patients with high-grade osteosarcoma made up the overall cohort, and the median age at diagnosis was roughly 27 years (range about 5-81). The cohort was enriched for poor-risk disease, with about 73% showing unfavorable pathologic response to standard therapy and 55% to 70% deceased. In the overall cohort, 60% of patients were male, and roughly 75% had localized disease at diagnosis. To define immunogenic potential, the study profiled osteosarcoma specimens using whole genome, RNA and T-cell receptor sequencing along with immunohistochemistry and reverse phase protein arrays. TCR sequencing results were integrated with transcriptome, protein array and immunostaining data to characterize the osteosarcoma immunogenomic landscape. An explanation for the limited clinical activity of immune checkpoint inhibitors in osteosarcoma was sought in the study. Two samples from the same tumor site were contributed by each of a few patients. General conclusions and limits of the study: Sample size was not determined by any statistical method, because osteosarcoma is rare and every possible sample was collected. Overall, productive TCR clonality was low, with an average of 0.09 and a maximum of 0.3, which suggests limited T-cell clonal expansion. Roughly 5 cases had a single hyperexpanded clone dominating the repertoire, and all had fewer than 100 T-cell clonotypes. Higher TCR productive clonality was observed in the immune-hot C3 cluster than in the cold C1 cluster, although TCR productive clonality remained low overall. Matched blood was collected from only two patients, alongside the frozen tumor specimens. Clonality benchmarks were derived from external normal skin and healthy peripheral blood data rather than from matched normal tissue.

TCR beta chain CDR3 regions were immunosequenced using the ImmunoSEQ Assay (Adaptive Biotechnologies). In the paper's pipeline: TCRB rearrangements, read counts, read proportions and gene usage were exported through the ImmunoSEQ Analyzer platform. T-cell clonality was calculated from productive rearrangements as 1 minus Pielou's evenness. In the clonal space homeostasis analysis, clonotypes were sorted into rare, small, medium, large or hyperexpanded (0.01 to 1 of the repertoire) bins. TCR productive clonality was compared across immune clusters C1, C2 and C3 using the Wilcoxon rank sum test. TCRdb limited this immuneACCESS table to in-frame rearrangements with V and J called. A share of clones is missing; checked studies link under half to unresolved V genes, and the rest is unexplained. The V and J calls and clone size come from that table; D and trimming were worked out from the DNA. The sample contains 2,500 to 3,000 clones, around four fifths of them found a single time. Around 9.8% of the sample lies in the top ten.

Post-treatment primary, local recurrence and metastasis tumors from poor-prognosis patients were used as specimens. The metastasis specimens were resected osteosarcoma lung metastases that had been frozen. The junction shows trimming of 3 bases on V and 0 bases on J, plus 18 bases between the germline ends. From a lookup of the germline V gene, CDR1 and CDR2 are LGHNA and YSLEER. Including cysteine and phenylalanine, the CDR3 has 18 amino acids. The entry retains the CDR3 DNA only, 54 bases that are in frame from base 1. About this clone: This clone's antigen is unknown. No clone much larger than this one lies a single base away; base qualities are absent.

Source material: metastatic tumor tissue from the lung. In light of the paper, this sample's cell subset or site label describes: lung metastasis of osteosarcoma. This TCR derives from a woman younger than 35 with osteosarcoma. The age is the age at diagnosis. The V gene is TRBV4-3 and the J gene is TRBJ1-3, with TRBD1 perhaps the D gene, on 6 matching bases. The CDR3 region: CASSQNRAPSLSGNTIYF. At the DNA level, the sequence is TGCGCCAGCAGCCAGAACAGGGCCCCCTCCCTCTCTGGAAACACCATATATTTT.